This TCR beta chain derives from a study of monozygotic twins with inflammatory bowel disease. Investigators made cDNA in eight separate reactions per sample. TCRdb reprocessed the 5' RACE reads and reports one entry per CDR3 protein, with no DNA. The sample totals just over 300,000 distinct CDR3 sequences. Per germline, CDR1 LNHNV and CDR2 YYDKDF (reference sequence). The CDR3 is made up of 15 amino acids. The chain uses TRBV15 and TRBJ2-3; without DNA, the TCRdb call of TRBD2 cannot be checked. The sample comprised blood. This sequence originates from a human donor with ulcerative colitis or Crohn's disease, or a healthy co-twin of an affected twin (not recorded which). The CDR3 reads CATGGTRSFTDTQYF.